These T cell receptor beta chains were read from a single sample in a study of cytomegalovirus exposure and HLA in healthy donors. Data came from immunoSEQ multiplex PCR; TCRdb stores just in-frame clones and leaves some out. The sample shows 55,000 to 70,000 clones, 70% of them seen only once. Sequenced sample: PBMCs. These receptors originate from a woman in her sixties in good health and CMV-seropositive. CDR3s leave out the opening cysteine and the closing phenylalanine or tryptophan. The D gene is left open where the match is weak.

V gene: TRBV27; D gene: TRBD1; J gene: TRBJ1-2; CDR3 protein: ASSLFSGGTGLYGYT
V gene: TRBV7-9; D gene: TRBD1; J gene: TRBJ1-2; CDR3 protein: SSSPLQGAEGGYT
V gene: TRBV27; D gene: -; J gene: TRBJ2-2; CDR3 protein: ASSPGSHPTGELF
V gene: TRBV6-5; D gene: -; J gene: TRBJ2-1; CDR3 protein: ASSLSGGSYNEQF
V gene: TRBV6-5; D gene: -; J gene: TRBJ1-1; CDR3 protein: ASRPARKNTEAF
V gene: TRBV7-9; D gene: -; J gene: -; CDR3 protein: ASSLDYEQY
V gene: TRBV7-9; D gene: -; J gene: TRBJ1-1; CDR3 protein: ASSRQVRTEAF
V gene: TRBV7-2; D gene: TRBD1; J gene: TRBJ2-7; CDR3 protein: ASSPLTGGTYEQY
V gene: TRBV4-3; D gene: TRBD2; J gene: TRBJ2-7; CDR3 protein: ASSQDTSGVYEQY
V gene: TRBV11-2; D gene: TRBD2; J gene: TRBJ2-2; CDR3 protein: ASSLGTSGYTGELF
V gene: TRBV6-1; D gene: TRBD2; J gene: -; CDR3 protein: ASSEHGGGPYEQY
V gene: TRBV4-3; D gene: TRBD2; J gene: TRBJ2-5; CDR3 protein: ASSQGRLAGGIETQY
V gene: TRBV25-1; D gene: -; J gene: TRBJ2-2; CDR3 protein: ASSEAANTGELF